A selection of T cell receptor beta chains follows, all from one sample in a study of cytomegalovirus exposure and HLA in healthy donors. Here immunoSEQ multiplex PCR was the method, and the copy in TCRdb shows in-frame clones only, minus some. Here the sample spans about 200,000 clones, around 85% being singletons. Sequenced sample: PBMCs. The receptors come from a girl aged 2-10 years in good health and CMV-seronegative. Each CDR3 is given with its conserved first and last residue. D genes are given only for firm matches. Clone size is shown for a subset of rows, as once, few, many or a class of expanded clone.

D	size	V	J	CDR3	DNA
-	once	TRBV5-1	TRBJ2-7	CASSLLLNF	TGCGCCAGCAGCCTGCTATTGAACTTC
-	-	TRBV10-1	TRBJ1-2	CASSEAGHYGYTF	TGCGCCAGCAGTGAGGCAGGGCACTATGGCTACACCTTC
-	-	TRBV30	TRBJ2-3	CAWILPGDTDTQYF	TGTGCCTGGATCCTCCCGGGAGACACAGATACGCAGTATTTT
TRBD2	-	TRBV7-2	TRBJ2-1	CASTPTSGYNEQFF	TGTGCCAGCACCCCGACTAGCGGCTACAATGAGCAGTTCTTC
TRBD1	few	TRBV4-1	TRBJ1-6	CASSKEEGAFSPLHF	TGCGCCAGCAGTAAAGAGGAGGGGGCTTTCTCACCCCTCCACTTT
-	-	TRBV18	TRBJ1-1	CASSPRAKTEAFF	TGTGCCAGCTCACCGCGGGCTAAGACTGAAGCTTTCTTT
-	-	TRBV29-1	TRBJ1-3	CSVRSGSGNTIYF	TGCAGCGTCCGCTCGGGCTCTGGAAACACCATATATTTT
-	-	TRBV11-3	TRBJ2-5	CASSLGGAQAQYF	TGTGCCAGCAGCTTAGGCGGGGCGCAGGCCCAGTACTTC
-	-	TRBV5-1	TRBJ1-1	CASRQLNTEAFF	TGCGCCAGCCGACAGCTGAACACTGAAGCTTTCTTT
-	-	TRBV2	TRBJ1-5	CASSHPPGLIHNQPQHF	TGTGCCAGCAGTCACCCGCCGGGACTAATACACAATCAGCCCCAGCATTTT
-	few	TRBV29-1	TRBJ2-7	CSVEERTYEQYF	TGCAGCGTTGAGGAGAGAACCTACGAGCAGTACTTC
-	-	TRBV2	TRBJ2-7	CASRQNSYEQYF	TGTGCCAGCAGACAGAACTCCTACGAGCAGTACTTC
TRBD1	-	TRBV6-5	TRBJ1-1	CASTRDRGTEAFF	TGTGCCAGCACCCGGGACAGGGGGACTGAAGCTTTCTTT
-	-	TRBV5-1	TRBJ2-2	CASSLVAATPGELFF	TGCGCCAGCAGCTTGGTCGCGGCCACTCCCGGGGAGCTGTTTTTT
TRBD2	few	TRBV6-1	TRBJ2-7	CASSRGGDEQYF	TGTGCCAGCAGTCGTGGGGGGGACGAGCAGTACTTC
-	-	TRBV5-1	TRBJ2-3	CASSGKTLGWVGRTDTQYF	TGCGCCAGCAGCGGTAAAACACTCGGGTGGGTCGGTCGGACAGATACGCAGTATTTT
-	-	TRBV11-2	TRBJ1-1	CASKPRDTEAFF	TGTGCCAGCAAACCGAGGGACACTGAAGCTTTCTTT
-	-	TRBV14	TRBJ2-1	CASSQRPRSSSYNEQFF	TGTGCCAGCAGCCAACGTCCCAGGTCCAGCTCCTACAATGAGCAGTTCTTC
-	once	TRBV27	TRBJ1-2	CAREDRYGYTF	TGTGCCAGGGAAGACAGGTATGGCTACACCTTC
TRBD1	-	TRBV7-9	TRBJ2-1	CASSWDRNEQFF	TGTGCCAGCAGCTGGGACAGAAATGAGCAGTTCTTC
-	-	TRBV19	TRBJ2-2	CASSPLYRELRELFF	TGTGCCAGTAGTCCGCTCTACAGGGAACTAAGGGAGCTGTTTTTT
TRBD2	-	TRBV27	TRBJ2-1	CASRESGGPYNEQFF	TGTGCCAGCAGGGAGAGCGGGGGCCCCTACAATGAGCAGTTCTTC
TRBD1	-	TRBV19	TRBJ2-4	CASRPTGLLAKNIQYF	TGTGCCAGTAGACCGACAGGGTTACTAGCCAAAAACATTCAGTACTTC
TRBD1	-	TRBV19	TRBJ2-7	CASRKDRGHSYEQYF	TGTGCCAGTAGAAAGGACAGGGGACACTCCTACGAGCAGTACTTC
TRBD1	few	TRBV27	TRBJ1-1	CATQGQVVAFF	TGTGCCACCCAGGGACAGGTGGTAGCTTTCTTT
-	-	TRBV7-7	TRBJ1-5	CASSPTWGDQPQHF	TGTGCCAGCAGCCCCACTTGGGGGGATCAGCCCCAGCATTTT
TRBD1	-	TRBV15	TRBJ2-7	CATSGQGDEQYF	TGTGCCACCAGCGGACAGGGGGACGAGCAGTACTTC
TRBD2	-	TRBV5-1	TRBJ2-5	CASSSGTSGGPGETQYF	TGCGCCAGCAGCTCCGGGACTAGCGGGGGGCCCGGGGAGACCCAGTACTTC
TRBD1	-	TRBV2	TRBJ1-2	CASSEFGTDYGYTF	TGTGCCAGCAGTGAATTCGGGACAGATTATGGCTACACCTTC
TRBD2	-	TRBV5-1	TRBJ2-1	CASETGTSYNEQFF	TGCGCCAGCGAGACCGGGACTAGCTACAATGAGCAGTTCTTC
-	-	TRBV4-1	TRBJ2-5	CASSQEPAEETQYF	TGCGCCAGCAGCCAAGAACCAGCGGAAGAGACCCAGTACTTC
-	-	TRBV28	TRBJ1-5	CASSKMGSPQHF	TGTGCCAGCAGTAAAATGGGCTCGCCCCAGCATTTT
-	-	TRBV18	TRBJ1-1	CASSLRQVSYDTEAFF	TGTGCCAGCTCACTACGACAGGTGTCGTACGACACTGAAGCTTTCTTT
TRBD2	-	TRBV14	TRBJ2-3	CASSQHGGAVDTQYF	TGTGCCAGCAGCCAACACGGGGGGGCCGTAGATACGCAGTATTTT
TRBD1	few	TRBV30	TRBJ2-7	CAWRDPGTAKSYEQYF	TGTGCCTGGAGGGACCCCGGGACAGCGAAATCCTACGAGCAGTACTTC
TRBD1	-	TRBV27	TRBJ1-4	CASSSKGGGREKLFF	TGTGCCAGCAGTTCCAAAGGAGGGGGCAGGGAAAAACTGTTTTTT
-	-	TRBV4-2	TRBJ2-3	CASSQEAGDTQYF	TGTGCCAGCAGCCAAGAGGCGGGAGATACGCAGTATTTT
-	-	TRBV6-1	TRBJ2-4	CASSEAFDPRAKNIQYF	TGTGCCAGCAGTGAAGCCTTCGATCCAAGAGCTAAAAACATTCAGTACTTC
TRBD2	once	TRBV29-1	TRBJ2-1	CSVGQREGMGNEQFF	TGCAGCGTTGGCCAGCGGGAGGGCATGGGGAATGAGCAGTTCTTC
TRBD1	-	TRBV18	TRBJ2-2	CASSGTGTTGELFF	TGTGCCAGCTCCGGGACAGGGACCACCGGGGAGCTGTTTTTT
-	-	TRBV6-1	TRBJ2-1	CASSEFFRERAIDNEQFF	TGTGCCAGCAGTGAATTCTTCAGAGAGAGGGCCATAGACAATGAGCAGTTCTTC
TRBD1	-	TRBV29-1	TRBJ1-1	CSALDRGSSEAFF	TGCAGCGCTTTGGACAGGGGGAGCTCGGAAGCTTTCTTT
-	-	TRBV5-4	TRBJ2-7	CASGGEGESPYEQYF	TGTGCCAGCGGTGGCGAAGGGGAAAGCCCCTACGAGCAGTACTTC
TRBD1	once	TRBV14	TRBJ2-7	CASSQAFGQELKIYEQYF	TGTGCCAGCAGCCAAGCGTTCGGACAGGAGTTAAAGATCTACGAGCAGTACTTC
-	-	TRBV10-3	TRBJ2-7	CAISESPADISYEQYF	TGTGCCATCAGTGAGTCACCGGCGGATATCTCCTACGAGCAGTACTTC
-	-	TRBV6-5	TRBJ2-7	CASSALTTPAYEQYF	TGTGCCAGCAGCGCTCTAACTACTCCAGCCTACGAGCAGTACTTC
TRBD1	few	TRBV6-1	TRBJ1-3	CASRAGGNSGNTIYF	TGTGCCAGCAGAGCAGGGGGGAACTCTGGAAACACCATATATTTT
TRBD1	-	TRBV2	TRBJ2-7	CASSGQGYEQYF	TGTGCCAGCTCGGGACAGGGCTACGAGCAGTACTTC
TRBD1	-	TRBV2	TRBJ1-1	CASSEEGATEAFF	TGTGCCAGCAGTGAAGAGGGGGCCACTGAAGCTTTCTTT
TRBD1	-	TRBV2	TRBJ2-1	CASSVGQGARNEQFF	TGTGCCAGCAGCGTGGGACAGGGGGCAAGGAATGAGCAGTTCTTC
-	-	TRBV5-1	TRBJ1-1	CASSFLGSLETEAFF	TGCGCCAGCAGCTTCCTCGGCAGCCTAGAAACTGAAGCTTTCTTT
-	-	TRBV6-5	TRBJ2-1	CASRIVDEQFF	TGTGCCAGCAGGATAGTGGATGAGCAGTTCTTC
TRBD1	-	TRBV7-9	TRBJ1-3	CSSSFAIGQDLNTIYF	TGTTCCAGCAGCTTCGCAATCGGACAGGACTTAAACACCATATATTTT